This section outlines one TCR beta chain sequence together with its context. Antigen unknown. The data were taken from a study of shared clonotypes between healthy human individuals. General study findings and limits: Relative to their counterparts shared across all four donors, non-shared clonotypes exhibited diminished generation probabilities.

Donors comprised healthy HIV-negative adults lacking recent acute infections or vaccinations. It was at deep level that the assay was run. Sequencing used immunoSEQ multiplex PCR; TCRdb keeps in-frame clones, though not all of them. This table holds 2 million to 2.5 million clones, 80% to 95% found once. In germline, CDR1 is MDHEN, CDR2 SYDVKM. Trimming stripped 5 bases from V and 5 bases from J, with 22 bases between. This CDR3 region has 16 residues. The rearrangement links TRBV28 to TRBJ2-7, with D uncertain. The clonotype comes from a man aged 18 to 29 in good health. Some clones in this sample may be carry-over from other donors' samples. Sequencing was done on a sample of naive CD4+ T cells from PBMCs. Sample subset: CD45RA+ positively selected. CDR3 bases: TGTGCCAGCAGTCCGCCCGGGTTGGGCCTCAGGAACGAGCAGTACTTC. Translated: CASSPPGLGLRNEQYF.